This T cell receptor (beta chain) was found in a study of T cells in tuberculosis. V lost 3 bases and J lost 6; bases outside the gene matches: 5. This CDR3 region has 14 residues. Germline loops: CDR1 LNHDA, CDR2 SQIVND (reference sequence). Assay used: immunoSEQ multiplex PCR; TCRdb lists only in-frame clones, some missing. The table includes some 30,000 clones, 86% detected once. A remark on this clone: The antigen is not known.

Study conclusions and caveats: Active tuberculosis cases were adults; controls were adolescents.

Stated time point: new active TB diagnosis, blood taken before or within 7 days of starting treatment. Each clinical donor contributed on average approximately 93,000 T cells from unsorted cryopreserved PBMC. The sequence was obtained from an adult with tuberculosis. The chain recombines TRBV19 with TRBJ2-1; TRBD2 matches 7 bases. The source was PBMCs, collected at tuberculosis diagnosis. In nucleotides, the CDR3 is TGTGCCAGTAGTATGGGGGGGTCCCTCAATGAGCAGTTCTTC. It specifies CASSMGGSLNEQFF.